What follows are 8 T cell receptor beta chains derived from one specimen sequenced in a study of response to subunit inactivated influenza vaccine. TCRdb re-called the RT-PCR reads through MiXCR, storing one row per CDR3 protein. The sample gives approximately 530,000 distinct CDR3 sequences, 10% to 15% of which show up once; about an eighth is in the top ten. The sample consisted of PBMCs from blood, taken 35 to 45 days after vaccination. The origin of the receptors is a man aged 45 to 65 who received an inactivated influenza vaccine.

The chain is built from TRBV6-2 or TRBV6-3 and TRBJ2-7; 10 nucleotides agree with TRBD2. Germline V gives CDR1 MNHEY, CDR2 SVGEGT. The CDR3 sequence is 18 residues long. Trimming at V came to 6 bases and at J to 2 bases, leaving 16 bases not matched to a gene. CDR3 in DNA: TGTGCCAGCAGACCCAGAGGGGCTGGACTAGCGGCCACCTACGAGCAGTACTTC. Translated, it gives CASRPRGAGLAATYEQYF.

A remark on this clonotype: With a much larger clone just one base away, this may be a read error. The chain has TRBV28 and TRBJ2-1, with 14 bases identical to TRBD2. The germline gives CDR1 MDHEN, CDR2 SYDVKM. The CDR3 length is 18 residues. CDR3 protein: CASSPGTSGGPPYNGQFF. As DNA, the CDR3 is TGTGCCAGCAGTCCTGGGACTAGCGGGGGCCCACCCTACAATGGGCAGTTCTTC.

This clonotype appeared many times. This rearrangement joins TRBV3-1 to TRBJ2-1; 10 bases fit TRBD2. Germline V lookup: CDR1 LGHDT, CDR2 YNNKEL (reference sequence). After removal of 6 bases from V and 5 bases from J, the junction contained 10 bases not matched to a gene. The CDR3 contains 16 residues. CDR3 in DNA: TGTGCCAGCAGGCTTGCCGGGACTAGCGACGACAATGAGCAGTTCTTC. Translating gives CASRLAGTSDDNEQFF.

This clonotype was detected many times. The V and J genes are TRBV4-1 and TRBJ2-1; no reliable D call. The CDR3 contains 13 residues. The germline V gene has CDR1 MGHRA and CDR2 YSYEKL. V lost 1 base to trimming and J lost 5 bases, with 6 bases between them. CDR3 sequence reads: CASSQGRNNEQFF. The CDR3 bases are TGCGCCAGCAGCCAAGGCCGGAACAATGAGCAGTTCTTC.

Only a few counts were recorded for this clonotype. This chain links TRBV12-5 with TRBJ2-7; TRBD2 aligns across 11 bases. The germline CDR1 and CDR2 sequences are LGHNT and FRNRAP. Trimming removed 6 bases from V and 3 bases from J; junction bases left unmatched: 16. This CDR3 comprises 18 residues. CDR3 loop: CASGHPRSRLAGRYEQYF. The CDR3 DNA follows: TGTGCTAGTGGACATCCCCGCTCCCGACTAGCGGGACGCTACGAGCAGTACTTC. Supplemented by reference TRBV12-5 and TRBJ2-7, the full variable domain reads DARVTQTPRHKVTEMGQEVTMRCQPILGHNTVFWYRQTMMQGLELLAYFRNRAPLDDSGMPKDRFSAEMPDATLATLKIQPSEPRDSAVYFCASGHPRSRLAGRYEQYFGPGTRLTVT.

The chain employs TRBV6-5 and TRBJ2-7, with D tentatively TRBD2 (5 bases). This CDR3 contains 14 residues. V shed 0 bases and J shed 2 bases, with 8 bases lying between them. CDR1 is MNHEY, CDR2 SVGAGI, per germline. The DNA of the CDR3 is TGTGCCAGCAGTTACTCTATCGGGACCTACGAGCAGTACTTC. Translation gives CASSYSIGTYEQYF.

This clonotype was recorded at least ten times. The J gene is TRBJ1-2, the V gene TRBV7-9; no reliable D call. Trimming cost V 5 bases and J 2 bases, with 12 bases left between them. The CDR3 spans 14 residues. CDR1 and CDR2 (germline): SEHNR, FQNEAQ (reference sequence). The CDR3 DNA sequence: TGTGCCAGCAGCCGCGCCGCGCTAAACTATGGCTACACCTTC. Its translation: CASSRAALNYGYTF.

DNA for the CDR3: TGCAGCGTTCAGCCGGAAGAGACCCAGTACTTC. It translates to CSVQPEETQYF. The V gene is TRBV29-1, the J gene TRBJ2-5; D not resolved. Trimming cost V 5 bases and J 3 bases, with 7 bases left between them. Germline V gene sequence: CDR1 SQVTM, CDR2 ANQGSEA. The CDR3 has 11 amino acids. The full variable domain, in which reference TRBV29-1 and TRBJ2-5 provide the parts outside the CDR3, is SAVISQKPSRDICQRGTSLTIQCQVDSQVTMMFWYRQQPGQSLTLIATANQGSEATYESGFVIDKFPISRPNLTFSTLTVSNMSPEDSSIYLCSVQPEETQYFGPGTRLLVL.